This TCR beta chain was observed in a study of cytomegalovirus exposure and HLA in healthy donors. The study, taken as a whole, reports: Later analysis placed DRB1 highest and HLA-C lowest in TCR association rates, which differed by HLA locus.

PCR employed 60 Vbeta and 13 Jbeta primers. Produced via immunoSEQ multiplex PCR; TCRdb's table is partial and in-frame only. This sample yields approximately 110,000 clones, of which around 80% are seen a single time; 2.5% to 3% belongs to the top ten. As regards this clone: The antigen remains unidentified.

The V and J ends lost 4 bases and 5 bases, in that order; junction bases with no gene match: 8. Looked up from germline, CDR1 is WNHNN and CDR2 is SYGVQD (reference sequence). The CDR3 is made up of 15 amino acids. The clonotype was recovered from a woman under 30 in good health and CMV-seropositive. The chain is built from TRBV10-1 and TRBJ2-3, with 8 bases matching TRBD2. Material for sequencing was PBMCs. CDR3 sequence: CASSALAGLKDTQYF. CDR3 DNA: TGCGCCAGCAGTGCCCTAGCGGGTCTAAAAGATACGCAGTATTTT.